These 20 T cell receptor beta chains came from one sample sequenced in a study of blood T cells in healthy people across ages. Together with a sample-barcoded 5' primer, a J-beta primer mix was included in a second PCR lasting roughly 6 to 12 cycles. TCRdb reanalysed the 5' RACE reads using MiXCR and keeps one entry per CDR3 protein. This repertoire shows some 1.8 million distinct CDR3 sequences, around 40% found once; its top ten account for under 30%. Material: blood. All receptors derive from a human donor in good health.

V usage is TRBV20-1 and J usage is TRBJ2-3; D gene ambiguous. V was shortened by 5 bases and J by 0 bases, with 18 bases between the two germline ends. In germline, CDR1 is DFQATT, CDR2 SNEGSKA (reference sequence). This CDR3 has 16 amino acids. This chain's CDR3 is CSAHLGLGPSTDTQYF. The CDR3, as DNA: TGCAGTGCTCACCTGGGGTTGGGCCCAAGCACAGATACGCAGTATTTT.

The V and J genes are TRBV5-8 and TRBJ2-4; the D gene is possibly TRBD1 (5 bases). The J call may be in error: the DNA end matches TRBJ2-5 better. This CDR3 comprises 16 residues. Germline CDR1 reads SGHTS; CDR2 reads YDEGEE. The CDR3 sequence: CASSFLKGIIAETQYF. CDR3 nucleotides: TGTGCCAGCAGCTTTCTAAAGGGGATAATTGCGGAGACCCAGTACTTC.

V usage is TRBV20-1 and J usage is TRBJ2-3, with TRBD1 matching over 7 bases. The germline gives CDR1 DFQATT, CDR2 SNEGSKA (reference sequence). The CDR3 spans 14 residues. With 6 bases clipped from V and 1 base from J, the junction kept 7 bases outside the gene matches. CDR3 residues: CSAIDRVGTDTQYF. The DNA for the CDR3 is TGCAGTGCCATCGACAGGGTTGGCACAGATACGCAGTATTTT.

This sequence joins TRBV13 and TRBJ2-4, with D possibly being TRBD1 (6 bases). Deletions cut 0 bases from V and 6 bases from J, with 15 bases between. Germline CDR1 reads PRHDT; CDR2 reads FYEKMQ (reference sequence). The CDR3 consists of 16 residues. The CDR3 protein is CASSLGEGVVRNIQYF. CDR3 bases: TGTGCCAGCAGCTTAGGCGAGGGGGTCGTAAGAAACATTCAGTACTTC.

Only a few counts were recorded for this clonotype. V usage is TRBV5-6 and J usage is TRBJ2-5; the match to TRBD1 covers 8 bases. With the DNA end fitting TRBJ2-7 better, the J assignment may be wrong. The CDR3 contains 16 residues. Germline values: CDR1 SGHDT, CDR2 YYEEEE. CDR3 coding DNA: TGTGCCAGCAGCTCGACAGGGGCTCTTAGCTTACGCGAGCAGTACTTC. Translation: CASSSTGALSLREQYF.

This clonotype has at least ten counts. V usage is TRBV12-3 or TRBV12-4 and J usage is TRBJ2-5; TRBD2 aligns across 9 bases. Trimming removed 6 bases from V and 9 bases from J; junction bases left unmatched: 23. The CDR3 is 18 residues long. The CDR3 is CASSASGVAGVLRGSQYF. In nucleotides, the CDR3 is TGTGCCAGCAGCGCTTCGGGAGTAGCGGGGGTTCTCCGGGGGTCCCAGTACTTC.

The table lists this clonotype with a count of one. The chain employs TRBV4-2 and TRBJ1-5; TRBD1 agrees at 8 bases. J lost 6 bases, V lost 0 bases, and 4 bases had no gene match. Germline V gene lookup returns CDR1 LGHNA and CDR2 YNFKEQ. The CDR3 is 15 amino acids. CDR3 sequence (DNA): TGTGCCAGCAGCCAAGATCAGGGGGCTGGTCAGCCCCAGCATTTT. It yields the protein CASSQDQGAGQPQHF.

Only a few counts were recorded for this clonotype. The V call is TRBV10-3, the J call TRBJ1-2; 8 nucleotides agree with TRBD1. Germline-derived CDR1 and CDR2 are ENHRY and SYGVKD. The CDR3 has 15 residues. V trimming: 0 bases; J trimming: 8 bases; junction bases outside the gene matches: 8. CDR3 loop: CAISESGRGLFGYTF. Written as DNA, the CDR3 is TGTGCCATCAGTGAGTCGGGCAGGGGGCTCTTCGGCTACACCTTC.

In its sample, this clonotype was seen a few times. CDR3 nucleotide sequence: TGTGCCAGCAGCTTTGAACTAGCGGGGATCGGTGAGCAGTTCTTC. Translated, it gives CASSFELAGIGEQFF. The chain recombines TRBV7-3 with TRBJ2-1, with TRBD2 matching 10 bases. From germline, CDR1 is SGHTA and CDR2 FQGTGA. Losses at the gene ends were 3 bases for V and 9 bases for J; bases not matched to a gene: 8. The CDR3 has 15 residues.

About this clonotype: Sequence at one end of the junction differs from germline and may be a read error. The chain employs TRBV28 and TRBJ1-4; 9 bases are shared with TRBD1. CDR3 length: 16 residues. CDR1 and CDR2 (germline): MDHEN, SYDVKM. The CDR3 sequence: CASSPRTGAANEKLFF. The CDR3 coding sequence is TGTGCCAGCAGTCCCCGGACAGGGGCGGCTAACGAAAAACTGTTTTTT.

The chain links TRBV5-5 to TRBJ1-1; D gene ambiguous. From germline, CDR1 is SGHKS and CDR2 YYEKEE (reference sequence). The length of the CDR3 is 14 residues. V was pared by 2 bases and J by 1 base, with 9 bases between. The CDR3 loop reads CASSFYSQNTEAFF. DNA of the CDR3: TGTGCCAGCAGCTTCTACAGTCAGAACACTGAAGCTTTCTTT. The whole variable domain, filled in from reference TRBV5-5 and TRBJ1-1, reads DAGVTQSPTHLIKTRGQQVTLRCSPISGHKSVSWYQQVLGQGPQFIFQYYEKEERGRGNFPDRFSARQFPNYSSELNVNALLLGDSALYLCASSFYSQNTEAFFGQGTRLTVV.

The DNA for the CDR3 is TGTGCCAGCAGCCGTGCCTCTAGCGGGGATCAGCAGTACTTC. Translated: CASSRASSGDQQYF. The chain couples TRBV7-2 to TRBJ2-7, with 9 bases fitting TRBD2. CDR3 size: 14 residues. In germline, CDR1 is SGHTA, CDR2 FQGNSA. The V gene end was trimmed by 5 bases and the J gene end by 8 bases; junction bases not matched to a gene: 10.

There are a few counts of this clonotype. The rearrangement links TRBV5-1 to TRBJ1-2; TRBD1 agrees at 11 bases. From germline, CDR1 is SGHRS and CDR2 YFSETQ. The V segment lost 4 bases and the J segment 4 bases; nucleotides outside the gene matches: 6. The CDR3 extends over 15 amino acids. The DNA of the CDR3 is TGCGCCAGCAGCATAGGACAGGGGGCTGGCTATGGCTACACCTTC. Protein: CASSIGQGAGYGYTF.

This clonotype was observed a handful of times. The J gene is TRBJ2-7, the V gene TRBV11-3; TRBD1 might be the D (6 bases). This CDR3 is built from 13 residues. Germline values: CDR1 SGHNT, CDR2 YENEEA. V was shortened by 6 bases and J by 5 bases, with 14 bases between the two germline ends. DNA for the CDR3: TGTGCCAGCAGTCCCCAGGGGATGGACGAGCAGTACTTC. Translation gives CASSPQGMDEQYF. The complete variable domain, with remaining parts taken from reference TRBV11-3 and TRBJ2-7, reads EAGVVQSPRYKIIEKKQPVAFWCNPISGHNTLYWYLQNLGQGPELLIRYENEEAVDDSQLPKDRFSAERLKGVDSTLKIQPAELGDSAVYLCASSPQGMDEQYFGPGTRLTVT.

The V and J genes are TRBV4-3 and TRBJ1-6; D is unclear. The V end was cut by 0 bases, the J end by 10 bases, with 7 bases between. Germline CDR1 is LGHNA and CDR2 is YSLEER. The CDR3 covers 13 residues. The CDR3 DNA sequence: TGCGCCAGCAGCCAAGATGAGCACTCACCCCTCCACTTT. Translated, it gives CASSQDEHSPLHF.

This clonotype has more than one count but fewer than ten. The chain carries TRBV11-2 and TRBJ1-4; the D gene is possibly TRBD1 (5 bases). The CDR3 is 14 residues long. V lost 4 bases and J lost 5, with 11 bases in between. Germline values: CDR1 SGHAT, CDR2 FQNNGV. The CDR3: CASSWGTQNEKLFF. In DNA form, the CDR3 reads TGTGCCAGCAGCTGGGGGACCCAGAATGAAAAACTGTTTTTT.

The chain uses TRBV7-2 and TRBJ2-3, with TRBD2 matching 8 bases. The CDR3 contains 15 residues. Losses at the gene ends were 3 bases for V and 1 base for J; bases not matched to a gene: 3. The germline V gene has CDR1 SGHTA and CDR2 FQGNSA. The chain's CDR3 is CASSFQRGRTDTQYF. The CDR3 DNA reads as TGTGCCAGCAGCTTCCAGCGGGGGCGCACAGATACGCAGTATTTT.

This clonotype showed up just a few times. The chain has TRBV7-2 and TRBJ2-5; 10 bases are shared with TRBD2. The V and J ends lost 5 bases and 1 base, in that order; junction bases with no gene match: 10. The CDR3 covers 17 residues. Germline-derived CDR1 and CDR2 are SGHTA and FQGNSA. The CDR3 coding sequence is TGTGCCAGCAGCACTAACGGTCCTAGCGGGGGCCAAGAGACCCAGTACTTC. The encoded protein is CASSTNGPSGGQETQYF.

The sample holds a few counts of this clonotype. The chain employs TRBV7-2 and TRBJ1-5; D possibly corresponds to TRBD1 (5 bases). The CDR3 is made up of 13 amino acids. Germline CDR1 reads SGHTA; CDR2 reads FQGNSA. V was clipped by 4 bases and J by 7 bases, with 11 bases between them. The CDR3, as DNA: TGTGCCAGCAGCTCCGACGGGGGACAGCCCCAGCATTTT. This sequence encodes CASSSDGGQPQHF.

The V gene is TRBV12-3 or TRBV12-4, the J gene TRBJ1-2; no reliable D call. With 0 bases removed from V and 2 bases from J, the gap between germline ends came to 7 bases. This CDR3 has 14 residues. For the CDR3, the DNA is TGTGCCAGCAGTTTAGCTCCAGTAAACTATGGCTACACCTTC. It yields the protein CASSLAPVNYGYTF.